The 18 T cell receptor beta chains given below trace back to one sample, sequenced in a study of shared clonotypes between healthy human individuals. TCRdb's table, derived via immunoSEQ multiplex PCR, lists solely in-frame clones and lacks some. Here the sample spans over a million clones, about 76% being singletons. The sample comprised memory CD4+ T cells sorted from blood. As to subset: CD45RA-negative fraction. The receptors were sampled from a man aged 18 to 29 in good health.

V and J are TRBV2 and TRBJ2-1; perhaps D is TRBD1 or TRBD2 (5 bases each). Deletions cut 3 bases from V and 1 base from J, with 10 bases between. CDR3 length equals 15 residues. Germline V gives CDR1 SNHLY, CDR2 FYNNEI. The CDR3: CASSDYGASYNEQFF. CDR3 coding DNA: TGTGCCAGCAGTGATTACGGGGCGTCCTACAATGAGCAGTTCTTC.

The V and J genes are TRBV2 and TRBJ1-3; D is unresolved. CDR1 is SNHLY and CDR2 is FYNNEI in the germline V gene. The CDR3 is made up of 15 amino acids. Trimming cost V 7 bases and J 0 bases, with 13 bases left between them. DNA of the CDR3: TGTGCCAGCACGTCATTTTCGACCTCTGGAAACACCATATATTTT. Amino acids: CASTSFSTSGNTIYF.

The rearrangement uses TRBV19 and TRBJ2-2; no clear D. This CDR3 region has 12 residues. Germline assignment: CDR1 LNHDA and CDR2 SQIVND (reference sequence). Deletions cut 5 bases from V and 6 bases from J, with 7 bases between. CDR3: CASSYTAGELFF. The CDR3, as DNA: TGTGCCAGTAGTTACACTGCCGGGGAGCTGTTTTTT. The full variable domain, completed using reference TRBV19 and TRBJ2-2, is DGGITQSPKYLFRKEGQNVTLSCEQNLNHDAMYWYRQDPGQGLRLIYYSQIVNDFQKGDIAEGYSVSREKKESFPLTVTSAQKNPTAFYLCASSYTAGELFFGEGSRLTVL.

The gene calls are TRBV18 and TRBJ1-4; TRBD1 matches at 7 bases. The CDR3 is 16 amino acids. Germline V gene data show CDR1 as KGHSH and CDR2 as LQKENI. V was clipped by 0 bases and J by 2 bases; unmatched bases: 3. DNA for the CDR3: TGTGCCAGCTCACCACCGGGACAGCCTACTAATGAAAAACTGTTTTTT. Encoded protein: CASSPPGQPTNEKLFF.

The V call is TRBV5-1, the J call TRBJ2-2; 14 bases are a match to TRBD2. The CDR3 has 18 amino acids. CDR1 is SGHRS, CDR2 YFSETQ, per germline. J lost 3 bases, V lost 2 bases, and 6 bases had no gene match. The CDR3 loop is CASSFGTSGRRDTGELFF. CDR3 in DNA: TGCGCCAGCAGCTTTGGGACTAGCGGGAGACGAGACACCGGGGAGCTGTTTTTT. Full variable domain (rest looked up from reference TRBV5-1 and TRBJ2-2): KAGVTQTPRYLIKTRGQQVTLSCSPISGHRSVSWYQQTPGQGLQFLFEYFSETQRNKGNFPGRFSGRQFSNSRSEMNVSTLELGDSALYLCASSFGTSGRRDTGELFFGEGSRLTVL.

The chain carries TRBV5-1 and TRBJ1-3; D is perhaps TRBD1 (5 bases). Trimming took 10 bases from V and 0 from J, leaving 17 bases between them. Per the germline V gene, CDR1 is SGHRS and CDR2 is YFSETQ. This CDR3 is 15 amino acids long. CDR3 DNA sequence: TGCGCCTCCGAGGAAGGGACCTTCTCTGGAAACACCATATATTTT. Translation gives CASEEGTFSGNTIYF. Complete variable domain (other parts from reference TRBV5-1 and TRBJ1-3): KAGVTQTPRYLIKTRGQQVTLSCSPISGHRSVSWYQQTPGQGLQFLFEYFSETQRNKGNFPGRFSGRQFSNSRSEMNVSTLELGDSALYLCASEEGTFSGNTIYFGEGSWLTVV.

The genes are TRBV11-2 and TRBJ2-7; 8 bases line up with TRBD2. Germline assignment: CDR1 SGHAT and CDR2 FQNNGV. J was trimmed by 0 bases and V by 4 bases; bases with no gene match: 5. The CDR3 loop spans 15 amino acids. DNA of the CDR3: TGTGCCAGCAGCTCTGCTAGCGGGCCCTCCTACGAGCAGTACTTC. Encoded protein: CASSSASGPSYEQYF.

V is TRBV7-2 and J is TRBJ2-7; D may be TRBD1 or TRBD2 (6 bases each). The CDR3 length is 13 residues. Germline CDR1 is SGHTA and CDR2 is FQGNSA. V was pared by 3 bases and J by 7 bases, with 13 bases between. CDR3 in DNA: TGTGCCAGCAGCTTTGGGGGGCGCGGGGAGCAGTACTTC. Translation gives CASSFGGRGEQYF.

This sequence joins TRBV27 and TRBJ2-6; D unclear. CDR3 length equals 13 residues. Trimming took off 8 bases at V and 4 bases at J, with 9 bases between the two ends. Germline V CDR1 and CDR2: MNHEY, SMNVEV (reference sequence). This CDR3 reads CASASPGANVLTF. CDR3 nucleotides: TGTGCCAGCGCATCACCAGGGGCCAACGTCCTGACTTTC.

The chain combines TRBV7-2 with TRBJ1-4, with 8 nucleotides matching TRBD1. The CDR3 loop spans 15 amino acids. Germline values: CDR1 SGHTA, CDR2 FQGNSA. V was pared by 1 base and J by 7 bases, with 5 bases of the junction left unmatched. The DNA of the CDR3 is TGTGCCAGCAGCTTAGGCGGACAGGGTTCTGAAAAACTGTTTTTT. Its translation: CASSLGGQGSEKLFF.

The chain joins TRBV23-1 to TRBJ1-1, with a tentative D call TRBD1 (5 bases). TRBV23-1 is reported as an ORF; its role is uncertain. CDR3 length equals 14 residues. The V and J ends lost 0 bases and 10 bases respectively, with 15 bases between them. The DNA of the CDR3 is TGCGCCAGCAGTCAATCGAAGACAGATCGCGGAGCTTTCTTT. It specifies CASSQSKTDRGAFF.

J is TRBJ1-5 and V is TRBV28; TRBD1 matches at 8 bases. This CDR3 has 16 residues. CDR1 MDHEN and CDR2 SYDVKM come from the germline V gene. V shed 1 base and J 4 bases; nucleotides not matched to a gene: 6. The CDR3 loop is CASSLLYRGSNQPQHF. CDR3 sequence (DNA): TGTGCCAGCAGTTTATTGTACAGGGGGTCGAATCAGCCCCAGCATTTT. Variable domain in full (rest from reference TRBV28 and TRBJ1-5): DVKVTQSSRYLVKRTGEKVFLECVQDMDHENMFWYRQDPGLGLRLIYFSYDVKMKEKGDIPEGYSVSREKKERFSLILESASTNQTSMYLCASSLLYRGSNQPQHFGDGTRLSIL.

The chain recombines TRBV11-3 with TRBJ2-2; D may be TRBD2 (5 bases). The CDR3 spans 15 residues. Germline CDR1 reads SGHNT; CDR2 reads YENEEA. Trimming removed 4 bases at V and 0 bases at J, with 9 bases between. The CDR3 is CASSSGSSNTGELFF. CDR3 DNA sequence: TGTGCCAGCAGCTCGGGAAGCTCGAACACCGGGGAGCTGTTTTTT.

The rearrangement links TRBV6-5 to TRBJ2-1; TRBD1 is a possible D gene (5 bases). The germline gives CDR1 MNHEY, CDR2 SVGAGI. The CDR3 is made up of 14 amino acids. The V and J ends lost 6 bases and 0 bases respectively, with 9 bases between them. CDR3 region: CASRQDRSYNEQFF. The CDR3 coding sequence is TGTGCCAGCAGACAGGACCGCTCCTACAATGAGCAGTTCTTC.

The chain couples TRBV19 to TRBJ1-1, with 7 nucleotides matching TRBD1. CDR1 is LNHDA, CDR2 SQIVND, per germline (reference sequence). CDR3 size: 15 residues. With V trimmed by 6 bases and J by 1 base, 8 bases remained unmatched. The CDR3 reads CASRGTAPSNTEAFF. CDR3 nucleotide sequence: TGTGCCAGTAGGGGGACAGCTCCTTCGAACACTGAAGCTTTCTTT.

The J gene is TRBJ1-5, the V gene TRBV6-1, with 7 nucleotides matching TRBD1. The germline V gene encodes CDR1 MNHNS and CDR2 SASEGT. This CDR3 is built from 14 residues. The V segment lost 2 bases and the J segment 9 bases; nucleotides outside the gene matches: 7. The DNA for the CDR3 is TGTGCCAGCAGTGAATCCAGGGGGGAATGGCCCCAGCATTTT. It specifies CASSESRGEWPQHF.

This clone came up a few times. The genes are TRBV7-2 and TRBJ1-4, with TRBD1 matching over 9 bases. CDR1 and CDR2 from the germline V gene are SGHTA and FQGNSA. The CDR3 loop spans 14 amino acids. V shed 5 bases and J 6 bases; nucleotides not matched to a gene: 4. The CDR3 here is CASSLGQGYEKLFF. CDR3 sequence (DNA): TGTGCCAGCAGCCTAGGACAGGGGTATGAAAAACTGTTTTTT.

The rearrangement joins TRBV19 to TRBJ2-7; 7 bases match TRBD1. Germline lookup yields CDR1 LNHDA and CDR2 SQIVND (reference sequence). The CDR3 has 15 residues. With 4 bases clipped from V and 0 bases from J, the junction kept 6 bases outside the gene matches. CDR3: CASSTSGGSSYEQYF. DNA of the CDR3: TGTGCCAGTAGTACCTCAGGGGGAAGCTCCTACGAGCAGTACTTC.